Each of the 29 T cell receptor beta chains below was sequenced from the same sample in a study of a mutant IDH1 vaccine in newly diagnosed glioma. The table came from immunoSEQ multiplex PCR; TCRdb's copy has only in-frame clones and leaves some out. The data contain 50,000 to 60,000 clones, over 75% of them singletons. For these TCRs, the target antigens are not known. Noted time point: week 5, during vaccination. Doses of 300 ug of mutant IDH1 20-mer peptide were given with topical imiquimod. Sequencing used PBMCs, obtained from a glioma patient whose treatment included an IDH1 peptide vaccine. The receptors stem from a man aged 50 to 60 with glioma.

The rearrangement joins TRBV18 to TRBJ1-2; D might be TRBD1 (5 bases). The V gene lost 3 bases and the J gene lost 1 base, with 12 bases spanning the gap. Looked up from germline, CDR1 is KGHSH and CDR2 is LQKENI. The CDR3 covers 15 residues. CDR3 coding DNA: TGTGCCAGCTCACCGAGAGGGACGGATAACTATGGCTACACCTTC. Protein product: CASSPRGTDNYGYTF.

The genes are TRBV7-8 and TRBJ2-7; the D call may be TRBD1 or TRBD2 (5 bases each). Trimming took 5 bases from V and 6 from J, leaving 14 bases between them. The CDR3 loop spans 13 amino acids. Germline CDR1 is SGHVS and CDR2 is FQNEAQ. In nucleotides, the CDR3 is TGTGCCAGCAGCCCCACCGCAGGGACCGAGCAGTACTTC. Residues: CASSPTAGTEQYF.

The chain joins TRBV25-1 to TRBJ1-5; TRBD1 aligns across 10 bases. After removal of 2 bases from V and 7 bases from J, the junction contained 8 bases not matched to a gene. CDR3 length equals 16 residues. CDR1 and CDR2 from the germline V gene are MGHDK and SYGVNS. CDR3 nucleotide sequence: TGTGCCAGCAGTGAACCCGGGACAGGGGTCATGCAGCCCCAGCATTTT. Its translation: CASSEPGTGVMQPQHF.

The CDR3: CASSPQGGATTGELFF. CDR3 sequence (DNA): TGTGCCAGCAGCCCTCAAGGGGGCGCGACCACCGGGGAGCTGTTTTTT. V usage is TRBV13 and J usage is TRBJ2-2; 7 nucleotides align to TRBD1. With V trimmed by 5 bases and J by 4 bases, 10 bases remained unmatched. CDR3 length: 16 amino acids. Germline V lookup: CDR1 PRHDT, CDR2 FYEKMQ (reference sequence).

This chain links TRBV29-1 with TRBJ2-1; tentatively, D is TRBD2 (6 bases). Per the germline V gene, CDR1 is SQVTM and CDR2 is ANQGSEA. This CDR3 has 13 residues. V shed 5 bases and J shed 7 bases, with 15 bases lying between them. The CDR3 DNA reads TGCAGCGTTAGTGGGGGGTCCTGGAATGAGCAGTTCTTC. It encodes CSVSGGSWNEQFF.

This chain uses TRBV11-2 with TRBJ1-5; TRBD1 agrees at 8 bases. Per germline, CDR1 SGHAT and CDR2 FQNNGV. The V segment lost 5 bases and the J segment 7 bases; nucleotides outside the gene matches: 4. The CDR3 contains 13 residues. The DNA of the CDR3 is TGTGCCAGCAGCATGGACAGGGAACAGCCCCAGCATTTT. This codes for CASSMDREQPQHF.

Here the CDR3 DNA reads TGTGCCAGCAGCTTAATGGGGGGTGGAAACACTGAAGCTTTCTTT. This translates into CASSLMGGGNTEAFF. J is TRBJ1-1 and V is TRBV7-8, with a weak D call TRBD1 (5 bases). The CDR3 is 15 amino acids. Germline assignment: CDR1 SGHVS and CDR2 FQNEAQ. Trimming cost V 2 bases and J 2 bases, with 12 bases left between them. Filled out from reference TRBV7-8 and TRBJ1-1, the complete variable domain reads GAGVSQSPRYKVAKRGQDVALRCDPISGHVSLFWYQQALGQGPEFLTYFQNEAQLDKSGLPSDRFFAERPEGSVSTLKIQRTQQEDSAVYLCASSLMGGGNTEAFFGQGTRLTVV.

J is TRBJ1-1 and V is TRBV6-6; 8 nucleotides line up with TRBD1. The CDR3 runs to 13 residues. Germline V gene lookup returns CDR1 MNHNY and CDR2 SVGAGI (reference sequence). J gave up 11 bases and V 7 bases, and 12 bases lay outside the gene matches. The CDR3 region is CASIRTGSTGAFF. The CDR3 nucleotides read TGTGCCAGCATTCGGACAGGGTCGACAGGGGCTTTCTTT.

V usage is TRBV5-5 and J usage is TRBJ1-1; 7 nucleotides line up with TRBD1. Per the germline V gene, CDR1 is SGHKS and CDR2 is YYEKEE (reference sequence). The CDR3 runs to 13 residues. V shed 4 bases and J 7 bases; nucleotides not matched to a gene: 7. The CDR3 nucleotides are TGTGCCAGCAGCATCGGGACAGTGGGTGAAGCTTTCTTT. Translated, it gives CASSIGTVGEAFF.

The gene calls are TRBV2 and TRBJ1-2, with D possibly matching TRBD1 (6 bases). Trimming stripped 4 bases from V and 2 bases from J, with 8 bases between. CDR1 is SNHLY and CDR2 is FYNNEI in the germline V gene. This CDR3 spans 13 amino acids. The CDR3 nucleotides read TGTGCCAGCAGTGGGCAGGGGAACTATGGCTACACCTTC. This codes for CASSGQGNYGYTF.

The chain links TRBV5-1 to TRBJ1-1, with unresolved D. Germline V CDR1 and CDR2: SGHRS, YFSETQ. CDR3 size: 14 residues. Trimming shortened V by 1 base and J by 3 bases, and 10 bases separated the two germline ends. The DNA of the CDR3 is TGCGCCAGCAGCTTGTCGAGGGTGGACACTGAAGCTTTCTTT. Its protein is CASSLSRVDTEAFF.

The chain uses TRBV18 and TRBJ1-1; a weak D match, TRBD1 (5 bases). Trimming cost V 0 bases and J 10 bases, with 9 bases left between them. This CDR3 region has 12 residues. Looked up from germline, CDR1 is KGHSH and CDR2 is LQKENI. The CDR3 protein is CASSPPGRAAFF. CDR3 nucleotides: TGTGCCAGCTCACCACCGGGACGGGCAGCTTTCTTT.

The rearrangement joins TRBV18 to TRBJ2-2; no clear D. Deletions cut 1 base from V and 4 bases from J, with 7 bases between. This CDR3 is 14 amino acids long. CDR1 and CDR2 from the germline V gene are KGHSH and LQKENI. As DNA, the CDR3 is TGTGCCAGCTCACCACGCGAGTCCACCGGGGAGCTGTTTTTT. It is translated as CASSPRESTGELFF.

The chain joins TRBV25-1 to TRBJ2-2; TRBD1 agrees at 10 bases. Germline values: CDR1 MGHDK, CDR2 SYGVNS. This CDR3 has 14 amino acids. Losses at the gene ends were 6 bases for V and 7 bases for J; bases not matched to a gene: 5. This chain's CDR3 is CASRGTGANGELFF. The CDR3 DNA reads as TGTGCCAGCAGAGGGACAGGGGCAAACGGGGAGCTGTTTTTT.

J is TRBJ1-2 and V is TRBV9, with 10 nucleotides matching TRBD1. This CDR3 region has 16 residues. The V gene's germline CDR1 is SGDLS and CDR2 YYNGEE. V shed 0 bases, J shed 8 bases, and the junction held 10 bases outside the gene matches. The CDR3 here is CASSVGDRGFSGGYTF. Here the CDR3 DNA reads TGTGCCAGCAGCGTAGGGGACAGGGGCTTTTCTGGCGGCTACACCTTC.

V and J are TRBV5-6 and TRBJ2-1; D ambiguous. The CDR3 extends over 14 amino acids. V dropped 0 bases and J dropped 2 bases, with 6 bases sitting between them. Germline CDR1 reads SGHDT; CDR2 reads YYEEEE. In nucleotides, the CDR3 is TGTGCCAGCAGCTTGGGGACGGCCTACAATGAGCAGTTCTTC. Amino acids: CASSLGTAYNEQFF.

The chain is built from TRBV6-5 and TRBJ2-3, with 9 bases matching TRBD1. Germline CDR1 reads MNHEY; CDR2 reads SVGAGI. The CDR3 totals 14 residues. Losses at the gene ends were 6 bases for V and 5 bases for J; bases not matched to a gene: 6. The CDR3, as DNA: TGTGCCAGCAGGAAACAGGGGGCAGGAGATACGCAGTATTTT. It encodes CASRKQGAGDTQYF.

With respect to this clone: At one end, the junction sequence differs from germline, possibly due to a read error. This rearrangement joins TRBV7-7 to TRBJ2-5, with a possible D match to TRBD1 (5 bases). The CDR3 has 15 amino acids. Germline V gives CDR1 SSHAT, CDR2 FNYEAQ (reference sequence). CDR3 sequence: CASSPGRLYQETQYF. The CDR3 DNA is TGTGCTAGCAGCCCAGGGCGCTTGTACCAAGAGACCCAGTACTTC.

The rearrangement links TRBV2 to TRBJ1-4; weak D call: TRBD1 (5 bases). This CDR3 is 14 amino acids long. The germline V gene encodes CDR1 SNHLY and CDR2 FYNNEI. Trimming removed 7 bases at V and 3 bases at J, with 12 bases between. The DNA for the CDR3 is TGTGCCAGCAAACAAGGGGTTTCTAATGAAAAACTGTTTTTT. Its protein product is CASKQGVSNEKLFF.

The V and J genes are TRBV9 and TRBJ1-2; possible D gene TRBD1, 6 bases. The CDR3 has 16 residues. V lost 4 bases and J 3 bases, leaving 19 bases between the germline ends. The germline V gene encodes CDR1 SGDLS and CDR2 YYNGEE. Written as DNA, the CDR3 is TGTGCCAGCAGCTTCGATCGGGCAGGGGAGTACTATGGCTACACCTTC. Its translation is CASSFDRAGEYYGYTF.

The rearrangement links TRBV6-5 to TRBJ2-3; no reliable D call. V was cut by 6 bases and J by 3 bases, with 10 bases left in between. The CDR3 covers 13 residues. Germline lookup yields CDR1 MNHEY and CDR2 SVGAGI. The CDR3 protein is CASRATQTDTQYF. The DNA for the CDR3 is TGTGCCAGCAGGGCCACCCAAACAGATACGCAGTATTTT.

The chain joins TRBV29-1 to TRBJ2-1, with D possibly TRBD2 on 6 matching bases. The CDR3 has 13 amino acids. Trimming cost V 4 bases and J 4 bases, with 11 bases left between them. CDR1 is SQVTM, CDR2 ANQGSEA, per germline. The CDR3 DNA is TGCAGCGTTGCCCGGGACTCTTACAATGAGCAGTTCTTC. It specifies CSVARDSYNEQFF.

The V call is TRBV6-5, the J call TRBJ1-2; TRBD1 aligns across 7 bases. The CDR3 is 14 amino acids. In germline, CDR1 is MNHEY, CDR2 SVGAGI. Trimming removed 5 bases from V and 4 bases from J; junction bases left unmatched: 7. The CDR3 DNA reads as TGTGCCAGCAGTCCAGAGACAGGGATCTATGGCTACACCTTC. Translating it yields CASSPETGIYGYTF.

This sequence joins TRBV5-1 and TRBJ1-1; TRBD1 matches at 9 bases. The V segment lost 4 bases and the J segment 4 bases; nucleotides outside the gene matches: 11. Germline V gives CDR1 SGHRS, CDR2 YFSETQ. This CDR3 comprises 16 residues. The CDR3, as DNA: TGCGCCAGCAGCCAGGGACAGGGAAATGTAGGCACTGAAGCTTTCTTT. This encodes CASSQGQGNVGTEAFF.

Of note for this clone: Additional DNA sequences in this sample encode the identical CDR3. The CDR3 here is CASSPPGLAGQETQYF. The CDR3 coding sequence is TGTGCCAGCTCACCACCGGGACTAGCGGGGCAAGAGACCCAGTACTTC. This chain links TRBV18 with TRBJ2-5; 13 nucleotides agree with TRBD2. Germline loops: CDR1 KGHSH, CDR2 LQKENI. The trim removed 0 bases at V and 2 bases at J, leaving 0 bases unmatched. The CDR3 contains 16 residues.

The chain carries TRBV5-6 and TRBJ2-7; D ambiguous. The CDR3 runs to 11 residues. V shed 4 bases and J shed 3 bases, with 5 bases lying between them. Germline V gives CDR1 SGHDT, CDR2 YYEEEE. CDR3 in DNA: TGTGCCAGCAGCAAGGTCTACGAGCAGTACTTC. It translates to CASSKVYEQYF.

The genes are TRBV19 and TRBJ2-7; D may be TRBD1 or TRBD2 (6 bases each). From germline, CDR1 is LNHDA and CDR2 SQIVND (reference sequence). The CDR3 extends over 15 amino acids. The V end lost 9 bases, the J end lost 5 bases, and 23 bases lay between the germline ends. CDR3 in amino acids: CASHDPGAGNNEQYF. The DNA for the CDR3 is TGTGCCAGCCATGACCCGGGGGCAGGGAATAACGAGCAGTACTTC.

The V call is TRBV29-1, the J call TRBJ2-7; a weak D match, TRBD1 (6 bases). Deletions cut 4 bases from V and 4 bases from J, with 11 bases between. The germline gives CDR1 SQVTM, CDR2 ANQGSEA. The CDR3 sequence is 12 residues long. The CDR3 region is CSVGGRGYEQYF. The CDR3 DNA reads TGCAGCGTTGGCGGCAGGGGATACGAGCAGTACTTC.

The chain couples TRBV5-1 to TRBJ2-2; D possibly corresponds to TRBD1 (5 bases). The CDR3 runs 14 residues. Germline lookup yields CDR1 SGHRS and CDR2 YFSETQ. Trimming left V 7 bases short and J 4 bases short, with 14 bases between. The CDR3 is CASAGLTSTGELFF. DNA of the CDR3: TGCGCCAGCGCAGGGTTGACGAGCACCGGGGAGCTGTTTTTT.